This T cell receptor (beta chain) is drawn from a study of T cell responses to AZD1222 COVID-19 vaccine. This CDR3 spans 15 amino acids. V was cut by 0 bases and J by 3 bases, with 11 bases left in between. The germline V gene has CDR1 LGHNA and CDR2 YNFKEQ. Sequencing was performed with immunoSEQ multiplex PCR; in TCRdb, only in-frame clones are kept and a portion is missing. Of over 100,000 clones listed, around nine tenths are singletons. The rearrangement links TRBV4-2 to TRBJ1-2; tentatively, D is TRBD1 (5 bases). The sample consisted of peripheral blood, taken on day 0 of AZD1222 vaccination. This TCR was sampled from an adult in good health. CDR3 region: CASSQDEGLDYGYTF. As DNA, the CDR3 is TGTGCCAGCAGCCAAGATGAGGGGCTAGACTATGGCTACACCTTC.